This T cell receptor (beta chain) originates from a study of graft-versus-host responses after intestinal transplantation. Study in general: All recipients were given anti-thymocyte globulin induction, and tacrolimus and steroids were then administered for roughly three years. The study, taken as a whole, reports: Detected in recipient marrow were GvH clones, some of which were first observed in ileum or blood. Declining HvG levels early post-transplant were linked to peak circulating GvH clone levels.

Sequencing used immunoSEQ multiplex PCR; TCRdb keeps in-frame clones, though not all of them. The sample records tens of thousands of clones, 92% being singletons. The ends were cut back, 0 bases at V and 1 base at J, with 7 bases in the middle. The CDR3 is 14 residues long. Germline CDR1 SGHRS, CDR2 YFSETQ. Details on this clone: What it binds is unknown. Different DNA sequences within this sample yield the same CDR3.

The V gene is TRBV5-1, the J gene TRBJ1-1; D unclear. The specimen comprised bone marrow, sampled approximately 700 days after intestinal transplantation. The clonotype originates from a human patient who received an intestinal transplant, so some T cells may come from the graft donor. The CDR3 loop reads CASSLGAGNTEAFF. CDR3 sequence (DNA): TGCGCCAGCAGCTTGGGAGCAGGGAACACTGAAGCTTTCTTT.